The TCR beta chain under discussion was sequenced for a study of OX40 agonist ivuxolimab in advanced cancers. Turning to the study itself: An agonistic anti-OX40 (CD134) antibody, ivuxolimab, was used to treat the patients.

Between the trimmed V and J ends, which lost 6 bases and 0 bases, there was a span of 14 bases. The CDR3 covers 15 residues. The germline V gene has CDR1 LNHDA and CDR2 SQIVND (reference sequence). This clone was seen a single time. No antigen is known for it. Sequencing was performed with immunoSEQ multiplex PCR; in TCRdb, only in-frame clones are kept and a portion is missing. The profile covers around 46,000 clones, with more than 80% appearing a single time and 12% taken by the ten largest. Whole-study findings and limits: No determination was made of the antigen specificity of the expanded peripheral T cells.

The chain carries TRBV19 and TRBJ2-5, with D possibly TRBD1 on 6 matching bases. Sample: CD4+ or CD8+ T cells sorted from blood, taken in a trial of the OX40 agonist ivuxolimab. The source is an adult with an advanced solid tumor such as melanoma, head and neck, liver or kidney cancer. The CDR3, as DNA: TGTGCCAGTAGCTACAGGGTCAACTACCAAGAGACCCAGTACTTC. Translating it yields CASSYRVNYQETQYF.